This TCR beta chain is drawn from a study of vaccination and CD4 T cells after COVID-19. Study details: Investigators took post-vaccine samples a median 72 days after dose two, within a range of 14 to 241.

Study-wide results and caveats: Median SARS-CoV-2-reactive clonotype numbers went up from roughly 21 to 40, but not significantly.

Note on this clonotype: Its antigen is as yet unknown.

Treatment denoted: approximately 9-day PBMC culture with coronavirus spike peptide pools or control peptides (ViraFEST assay). Once obtained from cultured CD4+ T cells, the DNA was sequenced using the Oncomine TCR Beta short-read assay. Researchers extracted genomic DNA from CD4+ T cells that had been cultured. TCRdb itself ran the PCR reads through MiXCR, one entry per CDR3 protein. The sample comprises around 16,000 distinct CDR3 sequences, about 43% of which are singletons, and around 6.6% rests with the top ten. This CDR3 is 15 amino acids long. Germline V gives CDR1 MDHEN, CDR2 SYDVKM. The ends lost 4 bases at V and 4 bases at J; junction bases unmatched: 7.

This rearrangement joins TRBV28 to TRBJ2-3, with 8 nucleotides matching TRBD2. Specimen: CD4+ T cells from blood, cultured in vitro, collected after SARS-CoV-2 vaccination. This receptor was obtained from a human donor who had recovered from COVID-19. The CDR3 bases are TGTGCCAGCAGTTCTCCACGGGAGGGCTCAGATACGCAGTATTTT. Amino acids: CASSSPREGSDTQYF.